The 32 T cell receptor beta chains below were found in one sample sequenced in a study of T cells after posttransplantation cyclophosphamide. The data were produced by immunoSEQ multiplex PCR, yet TCRdb's version contains in-frame clones alone and is incomplete. The sample records over 20,000 clones, roughly nine tenths being singletons. Cyclophosphamide on days +3 and +4 followed busulfan-fludarabine conditioning and a marrow graft. Material: PBMCs, obtained after allogeneic stem cell transplant with posttransplant cyclophosphamide. Source of these receptors: a female patient in her thirties or forties who received an allogeneic stem cell transplant from an unrelated donor, was CMV-positive, and had no GVHD. Some of these T cells may belong to the graft donor.

The chain recombines TRBV18 with TRBJ1-2; 7 bases are shared with TRBD1. This CDR3 is built from 17 residues. V shed 6 bases, J shed 0 bases, and the junction held 13 bases outside the gene matches. Germline V CDR1 and CDR2: KGHSH, LQKENI. CDR3 DNA: TGTGCCAGCTCTCGACCACGATGGCAGGGGGCTAACTATGGCTACACCTTC. As protein: CASSRPRWQGANYGYTF.

This clone was recorded once. V usage is TRBV30 and J usage is TRBJ2-3, with 8 bases matching TRBD2. CDR1 and CDR2 (germline): GTSNPN, SVGIG (reference sequence). J was trimmed by 0 bases and V by 7 bases; bases with no gene match: 15. This CDR3 spans 17 amino acids. This CDR3 reads CASRLQRGRSSTDTQYF. CDR3 sequence (DNA): TGTGCCTCCCGGTTGCAGCGGGGGCGATCTAGCACAGATACGCAGTATTTT.

This clone showed up just once. The V and J genes are TRBV9 and TRBJ2-7; TRBD1 matches at 8 bases. The V and J ends lost 3 bases and 4 bases, in that order; junction bases with no gene match: 6. In germline, CDR1 is SGDLS, CDR2 YYNGEE. The CDR3 runs 14 residues. The CDR3 DNA reads TGTGCCAGCAGCGACGGACAGGGAGCATACGAGCAGTACTTC. Protein product: CASSDGQGAYEQYF.

This clone has a single count. V and J are TRBV27 and TRBJ1-1; D not resolved. Germline CDR1 is MNHEY and CDR2 is SMNVEV (reference sequence). The CDR3 length is 15 residues. V gave up 4 bases and J gave up 4 bases, with 16 bases separating them. This chain's CDR3 is CASSSTWRGGTEAFF. The CDR3 DNA is TGTGCCAGCAGTTCCACTTGGCGCGGTGGCACTGAAGCTTTCTTT.

The chain combines TRBV4-1 with TRBJ2-7, with 8 bases fitting TRBD1. Germline V CDR1 and CDR2: MGHRA, YSYEKL. Losses at the gene ends were 2 bases for V and 3 bases for J; bases not matched to a gene: 6. The CDR3 is 15 amino acids. CDR3 protein: CASSQSTGGLYEQYF. CDR3 DNA: TGCGCCAGCAGCCAATCAACAGGGGGGCTCTACGAGCAGTACTTC.

The gene calls are TRBV5-4 and TRBJ2-5, with D uncertain. In germline, CDR1 is SGHNT, CDR2 YYREEE (reference sequence). V was pared by 0 bases and J by 4 bases, with 13 bases between. The CDR3 covers 15 residues. CDR3 sequence (DNA): TGTGCCAGCAGCTTGGACGTAGCCCCTATAGAGACCCAGTACTTC. Translation gives CASSLDVAPIETQYF.

In nucleotides, the CDR3 is TGTGCCAGCAGTTACGGGGGGGGGATGAACACTGAAGCTTTCTTT. Its protein is CASSYGGGMNTEAFF. V and J are TRBV6-5 and TRBJ1-1; tentatively, D is TRBD1 (5 bases). Germline CDR1 and CDR2: MNHEY and SVGAGI. This CDR3 region has 15 residues. Trimming shortened V by 2 bases and J by 0 bases, and 10 bases separated the two germline ends.

The V gene is TRBV6-5, the J gene TRBJ2-5, with TRBD1 matching over 9 bases. Germline CDR1 reads MNHEY; CDR2 reads SVGAGI. This CDR3 is built from 15 residues. Trimming took 6 bases from V and 3 from J; bases not matched to a gene: 8. CDR3 DNA: TGTGCCAGCAGGTCCCTAACAGGGGGCAAAGAGACCCAGTACTTC. It encodes CASRSLTGGKETQYF.

V is TRBV7-8 and J is TRBJ1-1, with a weak D call TRBD1 (5 bases). V lost 0 bases and J 3 bases, leaving 11 bases between the germline ends. Per the germline V gene, CDR1 is SGHVS and CDR2 is FQNEAQ. CDR3 size: 15 residues. In DNA, the CDR3 is TGTGCCAGCAGCTTAGCCAGGGTGGGGCACACTGAAGCTTTCTTT. It is translated as CASSLARVGHTEAFF.

The rearrangement joins TRBV5-4 to TRBJ2-2; the D gene is possibly TRBD1 (8 bases). The CDR3 is made up of 15 amino acids. V was shortened by 0 bases and J by 6 bases, with 12 bases between the two germline ends. Looked up from germline, CDR1 is SGHNT and CDR2 is YYREEE (reference sequence). In nucleotides, the CDR3 is TGTGCCAGCAGCTTGGGACAGGGGAGGGCCGGGGAGCTGTTTTTT. This translates into CASSLGQGRAGELFF. Using reference TRBV5-4 and TRBJ2-2 for the parts outside the CDR3, the full variable domain is ETGVTQSPTHLIKTRGQQVTLRCSSQSGHNTVSWYQQALGQGPQFIFQYYREEENGRGNFPPRFSGLQFPNYSSELNVNALELDDSALYLCASSLGQGRAGELFFGEGSRLTVL.

This chain links TRBV7-9 with TRBJ2-5; D possibly corresponds to TRBD2 (6 bases). V dropped 0 bases and J dropped 7 bases, with 21 bases sitting between them. Germline lookup yields CDR1 SEHNR and CDR2 FQNEAQ (reference sequence). The CDR3 covers 17 residues. The CDR3 reads CASSLAGGAPAQTTQYF. CDR3 in DNA: TGTGCCAGCAGCTTAGCCGGCGGGGCACCAGCACAGACGACCCAGTACTTC.

The V and J genes are TRBV2 and TRBJ1-2; TRBD1 matches 9 bases. V gave up 5 bases and J gave up 7 bases; unmatched junction bases: 8. In germline, CDR1 is SNHLY, CDR2 FYNNEI. The CDR3 is 14 residues long. The CDR3 region has the DNA TGTGCCAGCAGTCGGGGACAGGGAGGCCGTGGCTACACCTTC. Translation: CASSRGQGGRGYTF.

The CDR3 bases are TGCGCCAGCAGCCCAAAAGAACAGGGCGGCTACTCTGGAAACACCATATATTTT. It is translated as CASSPKEQGGYSGNTIYF. The rearrangement joins TRBV5-1 to TRBJ1-3; possible D gene TRBD1, 6 bases. There are 18 residues in the CDR3. Per germline, CDR1 SGHRS and CDR2 YFSETQ. Deletions cut 4 bases from V and 0 bases from J, with 20 bases between.

The chain combines TRBV9 with TRBJ2-1; 8 bases agree with TRBD2. The J segment lost 8 bases and the V segment lost 0 bases, leaving 10 bases of the junction unmatched. The CDR3 is 16 amino acids. In germline, CDR1 is SGDLS, CDR2 YYNGEE. CDR3 sequence reads: CASSVDGGGPLYEQFF. CDR3 in DNA: TGTGCCAGCAGCGTAGACGGGGGGGGGCCATTGTATGAGCAGTTCTTC.

This sequence joins TRBV10-3 and TRBJ1-6; 9 bases match TRBD1. The CDR3 totals 12 residues. V trimming: 10 bases; J trimming: 8 bases; junction bases outside the gene matches: 3. Per germline, CDR1 ENHRY and CDR2 SYGVKD. CDR3 amino acids: CATRDRDSPLHF. CDR3 in DNA: TGTGCCACCCGGGACAGGGATTCACCCCTCCACTTT.

The J gene is TRBJ1-4, the V gene TRBV5-1; 7 nucleotides align to TRBD1. Germline CDR1 reads SGHRS; CDR2 reads YFSETQ. The CDR3 has 16 residues. The V and J ends lost 2 bases and 3 bases, in that order; junction bases with no gene match: 7. The CDR3 spells CASSFLGQAPNEKLFF. The DNA for the CDR3 is TGCGCCAGCAGCTTTCTTGGACAGGCACCTAATGAAAAACTGTTTTTT.

V gene TRBV4-1 combines with J gene TRBJ2-3; unclear D gene. V dropped 4 bases and J dropped 4 bases, with 6 bases sitting between them. CDR3 length: 12 amino acids. Germline V gene data show CDR1 as MGHRA and CDR2 as YSYEKL. Here the CDR3 reads CASSRRADTQYF. DNA for the CDR3: TGCGCCAGCAGCCGAAGAGCAGATACGCAGTATTTT.

The sample holds one count of this clone. The chain uses TRBV5-8 and TRBJ1-2, with D unresolved. CDR1 and CDR2 from the germline V gene are SGHTS and YDEGEE. This CDR3 has 11 amino acids. The V end lost 2 bases, the J end lost 4 bases, and 3 bases lay between the germline ends. The CDR3 DNA follows: TGTGCCAGCAGCTTTATCTATGGCTACACCTTC. Its translation is CASSFIYGYTF. The full variable domain, its missing parts supplied by reference TRBV5-8 and TRBJ1-2, is EAGVTQSPTHLIKTRGQQATLRCSPISGHTSVYWYQQALGLGLQFLLWYDEGEERNRGNFPPRFSGRQFPNYSSELNVNALELEDSALYLCASSFIYGYTFGSGTRLTVV.

The rearrangement joins TRBV28 to TRBJ1-6; 9 nucleotides align to TRBD1. V lost 7 bases to trimming and J lost 5 bases; unmatched junction nucleotides: 3. The CDR3 consists of 14 residues. Germline V gene lookup returns CDR1 MDHEN and CDR2 SYDVKM. The CDR3 spells CASTDRGHNSPLHF. The CDR3 DNA follows: TGTGCCAGCACGGACAGGGGCCATAATTCACCCCTCCACTTT.

The V call is TRBV10-2, the J call TRBJ1-2; 8 nucleotides line up with TRBD1. J lost 4 bases, V lost 3 bases, and 4 bases had no gene match. The CDR3 covers 14 residues. The germline CDR1 and CDR2 sequences are WSHSY and SAAADI. Written as DNA, the CDR3 is TGCGCCAGCAGTGACAGGGGGCGAAGCTATGGCTACACCTTC. The encoded protein is CASSDRGRSYGYTF.

J is TRBJ2-7 and V is TRBV7-9; TRBD2 agrees at 7 bases. This CDR3 has 14 amino acids. In germline, CDR1 is SEHNR, CDR2 FQNEAQ (reference sequence). With V trimmed by 5 bases and J by 3 bases, 7 bases remained unmatched. The chain's CDR3 is CASSPLSSGYEQYF. The CDR3 DNA is TGTGCCAGCAGCCCCCTGTCTAGCGGCTACGAGCAGTACTTC.

The chain uses TRBV6-1 and TRBJ1-3; possibly TRBD1 for D (5 bases). Germline CDR1 reads MNHNS; CDR2 reads SASEGT. This CDR3 comprises 13 residues. V lost 7 bases, J lost 2 bases, and 9 bases lay in between. CDR3 residues: CASTGHPGNTIYF. CDR3 nucleotides: TGTGCCAGCACTGGACATCCTGGAAACACCATATATTTT.

V usage is TRBV30 and J usage is TRBJ1-5; 7 nucleotides align to TRBD1. The junction had 1 base not matched to a gene; V was cut back by 0 bases and J by 2 bases. The CDR3 sequence is 14 residues long. Germline V gives CDR1 GTSNPN, CDR2 SVGIG (reference sequence). CDR3: CAWSVTGGNQPQHF. CDR3 DNA: TGTGCCTGGAGTGTAACAGGGGGCAATCAGCCCCAGCATTTT.

J is TRBJ1-2 and V is TRBV7-2, with D possibly being TRBD1 (5 bases). Germline CDR1 SGHTA, CDR2 FQGNSA. The CDR3 is 13 amino acids. V was trimmed by 6 bases and J by 5 bases, leaving 13 bases between them. The CDR3 sequence: CASSSGQPYGYTF. In DNA form, the CDR3 reads TGTGCCAGCAGTTCCGGACAACCGTATGGCTACACCTTC. Using reference TRBV7-2 and TRBJ1-2 for the parts outside the CDR3, the full variable domain is GAGVSQSPSNKVTEKGKDVELRCDPISGHTALYWYRQSLGQGLEFLIYFQGNSAPDKSGLPSDRFSAERTGGSVSTLTIQRTQQEDSAVYLCASSSGQPYGYTFGSGTRLTVV.

The V gene is TRBV28, the J gene TRBJ2-1, with 8 bases aligning to TRBD1. Trimming removed 3 bases from V and 7 bases from J; junction bases left unmatched: 5. This CDR3 has 14 residues. Germline CDR1 MDHEN, CDR2 SYDVKM. The CDR3 DNA reads as TGTGCCAGCAGTTTCCAGGGGGCGAGTAATGAGCAGTTCTTC. This codes for CASSFQGASNEQFF.

A single count supports this clone. The V and J genes are TRBV11-2 and TRBJ2-2; 14 positions agree with TRBD2. Germline CDR1 reads SGHAT; CDR2 reads FQNNGV. The V segment lost 0 bases and the J segment 1 base; nucleotides outside the gene matches: 4. The length of the CDR3 is 19 residues. The CDR3 DNA reads as TGTGCCAGCAGCTTAGATGGACTAGCGGGGGGTCAGAACACCGGGGAGCTGTTTTTT. Protein: CASSLDGLAGGQNTGELFF.

The chain combines TRBV27 with TRBJ2-5; a possible D gene is TRBD1 (6 bases). Judging by the DNA end, TRBJ2-7 fits better; the J call may be wrong. This CDR3 comprises 12 residues. Germline CDR1 and CDR2: MNHEY and SMNVEV (reference sequence). The CDR3 protein is CASGHRENEQYF. The CDR3 DNA reads TGTGCCAGCGGACACAGGGAGAACGAGCAGTACTTC.

This sequence joins TRBV9 and TRBJ1-6; D remains unclear. V lost 0 bases, J lost 9 bases, and 10 bases lay in between. This CDR3 is built from 14 residues. Germline values: CDR1 SGDLS, CDR2 YYNGEE. The CDR3 coding sequence is TGTGCCAGCAGCGTAGGCGGGGAGGCTTCACCCCTCCACTTT. This gives the protein CASSVGGEASPLHF.

The J gene is TRBJ2-7, the V gene TRBV2; TRBD2 matches 10 bases. CDR3 size: 14 residues. V dropped 4 bases and J dropped 3; count of bases not matched to a gene: 3. CDR1 and CDR2 from the germline V gene are SNHLY and FYNNEI. CDR3 DNA: TGTGCCAGCAGTGTAACTAGCGGGGACTACGAGCAGTACTTC. It translates to CASSVTSGDYEQYF.

The chain combines TRBV29-1 with TRBJ1-2; D is possibly TRBD1 (5 bases). Germline lookup yields CDR1 SQVTM and CDR2 ANQGSEA. V dropped 4 bases and J dropped 6 bases, with 12 bases sitting between them. The CDR3 has 12 amino acids. In nucleotides, the CDR3 is TGCAGCGTTGGAGGCGGGACGGATGGCTACACCTTC. This translates into CSVGGGTDGYTF. The full variable domain, rest sourced from reference TRBV29-1 and TRBJ1-2, is SAVISQKPSRDICQRGTSLTIQCQVDSQVTMMFWYRQQPGQSLTLIATANQGSEATYESGFVIDKFPISRPNLTFSTLTVSNMSPEDSSIYLCSVGGGTDGYTFGSGTRLTVV.

V usage is TRBV7-8 and J usage is TRBJ2-2, with unresolved D. Per the germline V gene, CDR1 is SGHVS and CDR2 is FQNEAQ. The V end lost 0 bases, the J end lost 0 bases, and 5 bases lay between the germline ends. The CDR3 runs to 15 residues. CDR3 in amino acids: CASSLARANTGELFF. The CDR3 DNA is TGTGCCAGCAGCTTAGCCCGCGCGAACACCGGGGAGCTGTTTTTT.

The chain links TRBV6-4 to TRBJ2-2, with D possibly TRBD2 on 6 matching bases. CDR1 is MRHNA, CDR2 SNTAGT, per germline. V lost 0 bases and J lost 0, with 11 bases in between. This CDR3 contains 17 residues. CDR3 residues: CASSDSIWGANTGELFF. The CDR3 nucleotides read TGTGCCAGCAGTGACTCGATTTGGGGGGCGAACACCGGGGAGCTGTTTTTT.